This T cell receptor beta chain was sequenced for a study of cytomegalovirus exposure and HLA in healthy donors. The PCR contained 60 Vbeta and 13 Jbeta primers. Produced via immunoSEQ multiplex PCR; TCRdb's table is partial and in-frame only. The data hold nearly 110,000 clones, with about two thirds observed a single time. Study-level points and caveats: In a later analysis, HLA-associated TCR beta chains were more clonally expanded than equally common others. Reportedly, fewer N-insertions than the roughly 700-donor mean appeared in an Asian-associated ancestry cluster in a later analysis. In vitro, a few CMV-associated chains proved specific for CMV antigens. The productive fraction for most TCR beta V segments was about 87% or about 30% in an earlier analysis.

This CDR3 region has 15 residues. CDR1 is LNHNV, CDR2 YYDKDF, per germline (reference sequence). The V gene lost 1 base and the J gene lost 3 bases, with 10 bases spanning the gap. On this clone: Antigen specificity is unknown.

This sequence was found in a boy younger than 18 in good health and CMV-seronegative. What was sequenced was PBMCs. This rearrangement joins TRBV15 to TRBJ1-5; tentatively, D is TRBD1 (6 bases). This chain's CDR3 is CATSRVRGPNQPQHF. CDR3 in DNA: TGTGCCACCAGCAGAGTCAGGGGTCCCAATCAGCCCCAGCATTTT.